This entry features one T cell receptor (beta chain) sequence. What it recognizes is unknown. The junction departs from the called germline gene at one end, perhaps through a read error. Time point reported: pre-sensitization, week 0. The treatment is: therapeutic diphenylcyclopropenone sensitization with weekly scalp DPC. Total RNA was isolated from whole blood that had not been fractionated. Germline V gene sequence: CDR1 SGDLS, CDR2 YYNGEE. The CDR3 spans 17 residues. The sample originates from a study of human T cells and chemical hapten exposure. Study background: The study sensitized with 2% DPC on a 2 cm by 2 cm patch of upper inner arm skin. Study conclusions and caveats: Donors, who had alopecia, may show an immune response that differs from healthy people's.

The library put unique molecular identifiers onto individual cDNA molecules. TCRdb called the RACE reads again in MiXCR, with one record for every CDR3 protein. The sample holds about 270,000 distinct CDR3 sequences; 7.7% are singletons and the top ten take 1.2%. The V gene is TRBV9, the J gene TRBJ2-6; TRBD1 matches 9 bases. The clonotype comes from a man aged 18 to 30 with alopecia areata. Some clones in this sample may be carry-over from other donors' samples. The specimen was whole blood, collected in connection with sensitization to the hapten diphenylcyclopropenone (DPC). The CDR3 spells CASSRGQGGSGANVPTF. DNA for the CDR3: TGTGCCAGCAGCAGGGGACAGGGTGGCTCTGGGGCCAACGTCCCGACTTTC.